A selection of T cell receptor beta chains follows, all from one sample in a study of early T cells in non-severe SARS-CoV-2 infection. TCRdb passed the 5' RACE reads through MiXCR, listing each CDR3 protein once. The sample holds 60,000 to 65,000 distinct CDR3 sequences; approximately 9% are singletons and the top ten take approximately 1.1%. The material sequenced was whole blood. The receptors stem from an adult who was a healthcare worker with PCR-confirmed SARS-CoV-2 infection or an uninfected control (not recorded which). Each CDR3 is given with its conserved first and last residue. The order of the fields is clone size, V gene, D gene, J gene, CDR3 DNA, CDR3 protein. D genes are given only for firm matches. Not every row has a clone size; where given, it reads once, few, many or a size class.

abundance: NA
v_gene: TRBV7-6
d_gene: NA
j_gene: TRBJ2-3
CDR3nt: TGTGCCAGCAGTTACTTTGGGGATACGCAGTATTTT
CDR3aa: CASSYFGDTQYF

abundance: NA
v_gene: TRBV3-1
d_gene: NA
j_gene: TRBJ2-1
CDR3nt: TGTGCCAGCAGCCAAGAGTTTCAGGCTTCGCATGAGCAGTTCTTC
CDR3aa: CASSQEFQASHEQFF

abundance: few
v_gene: TRBV29-1
d_gene: NA
j_gene: TRBJ1-1
CDR3nt: TGCAGCGTTGTAGGGGGAGCTGAAGCTTTCTTT
CDR3aa: CSVVGGAEAFF

abundance: few
v_gene: TRBV12-3/TRBV12-4
d_gene: NA
j_gene: TRBJ2-5
CDR3nt: TGTGCCAGCAGTTTACGTAGGCAGCAAGAGACCCAGTACTTC
CDR3aa: CASSLRRQQETQYF

abundance: NA
v_gene: TRBV12-3/TRBV12-4
d_gene: TRBD1
j_gene: TRBJ2-5
CDR3nt: TGTGCCAGCAGTTCTCCCGGAGGCCAGGGACAGGGGTTACGGGAGACCCAGTACTTC
CDR3aa: CASSSPGGQGQGLRETQYF

abundance: many
v_gene: TRBV6-1
d_gene: TRBD2
j_gene: TRBJ2-3
CDR3nt: TGTGCCAGCAGCCCCCTTAGCGGGGAGCTAACAGATACGCAGTATTTT
CDR3aa: CASSPLSGELTDTQYF

abundance: few
v_gene: TRBV5-1
d_gene: NA
j_gene: TRBJ1-1
CDR3nt: TGCGCCAGCAGCTTGGCCGGGGGTGGGAGAGAAGCTTTCTTT
CDR3aa: CASSLAGGGREAFF

abundance: NA
v_gene: TRBV12-5
d_gene: TRBD2
j_gene: TRBJ2-2
CDR3nt: TGTGCTAGTGGTTTGGCCGGGACTAGCTCCGGGGAGCTGTTTTTT
CDR3aa: CASGLAGTSSGELFF

abundance: few
v_gene: TRBV3-1
d_gene: TRBD2
j_gene: TRBJ2-3
CDR3nt: TGTGCCAGCAGCCAAGGTCGTCTAGCGGGGTACACAGATACGCAGTATTTT
CDR3aa: CASSQGRLAGYTDTQYF

abundance: few
v_gene: TRBV12-3/TRBV12-4
d_gene: NA
j_gene: TRBJ2-3
CDR3nt: TGTGCCACCAGATCAGGGCGCACAGATACGCAGTATTTT
CDR3aa: CATRSGRTDTQYF

abundance: few
v_gene: TRBV20-1
d_gene: NA
j_gene: TRBJ2-3
CDR3nt: TGCAGTGCTAGCCGGCCCCCCGCCCCCGCAGATACGCAGTATTTT
CDR3aa: CSASRPPAPADTQYF

abundance: NA
v_gene: TRBV24-1
d_gene: TRBD1
j_gene: TRBJ1-2
CDR3nt: TGTGCCACCAGTGATTCGCAAGGACAGGGGGCTTATCGTGGCTACACCTTC
CDR3aa: CATSDSQGQGAYRGYTF

abundance: NA
v_gene: TRBV28
d_gene: TRBD1
j_gene: TRBJ2-3
CDR3nt: TGTGCCAGCAGTTTACCCCGGACAGGGAGGTATTTT
CDR3aa: CASSLPRTGRYF

abundance: NA
v_gene: TRBV18
d_gene: TRBD2
j_gene: TRBJ2-1
CDR3nt: TGTGCCAGCTCACCAGCCGGGACTAGCGTTTACAATGAGCAGTTCTTC
CDR3aa: CASSPAGTSVYNEQFF

abundance: NA
v_gene: TRBV12-3/TRBV12-4
d_gene: NA
j_gene: TRBJ1-2
CDR3nt: TGTGCCAGCAGTTTAGCGGGAAACTATGGCTACACCTTC
CDR3aa: CASSLAGNYGYTF

abundance: NA
v_gene: TRBV20-1
d_gene: TRBD2
j_gene: TRBJ2-1
CDR3nt: TGCAGTGCTAGATCGACTAGCGGGGTTGTTTATGAGCAGTTCTTC
CDR3aa: CSARSTSGVVYEQFF

abundance: many
v_gene: TRBV24-1
d_gene: NA
j_gene: TRBJ1-5
CDR3nt: TGTGCCACCAGTGACTCCATGACCCTTAACAATCAGCCCCAGCATTTT
CDR3aa: CATSDSMTLNNQPQHF

abundance: NA
v_gene: TRBV13
d_gene: NA
j_gene: TRBJ2-4
CDR3nt: TGTGCCAGCAGCTTACAAAAAAACATTCAGTACTTC
CDR3aa: CASSLQKNIQYF

abundance: few
v_gene: TRBV7-2
d_gene: NA
j_gene: TRBJ2-5
CDR3nt: TGTGCCAGCGGATGGGGGGGCCCGGAGACCCAGTACTTC
CDR3aa: CASGWGGPETQYF

abundance: few
v_gene: TRBV29-1
d_gene: NA
j_gene: TRBJ2-5
CDR3nt: TGCAGCGTTCAAAAGTCTAGGACGGGCGAACAAGAGACCCAGTACTTC
CDR3aa: CSVQKSRTGEQETQYF

abundance: NA
v_gene: TRBV6-1
d_gene: TRBD1
j_gene: TRBJ1-4
CDR3nt: TGTGCCAGCAGTGTCCGAAAGTCGGGACAGGGCGCAACTAATGAAAAACTGTTTTTT
CDR3aa: CASSVRKSGQGATNEKLFF

abundance: many
v_gene: TRBV12-3/TRBV12-4
d_gene: NA
j_gene: TRBJ1-4
CDR3nt: TGTGCCAGCGGTTGGGAAAAACTGTTTTTT
CDR3aa: CASGWEKLFF

abundance: few
v_gene: TRBV27
d_gene: TRBD1
j_gene: TRBJ1-4
CDR3nt: TGTGCCAGCAGCCCCTCCCGGGACAGGGCTGAAAAACTGTTTTTT
CDR3aa: CASSPSRDRAEKLFF

abundance: few
v_gene: TRBV19
d_gene: NA
j_gene: TRBJ2-3
CDR3nt: TGTGCCACAAGCCGGGAACTTCTGACAGATACGCAGTATTTT
CDR3aa: CATSRELLTDTQYF

abundance: few
v_gene: TRBV2
d_gene: TRBD2
j_gene: TRBJ2-1
CDR3nt: TGTGCCTTCCGGGGGAGGGCACCTCAGCTCGAGCAGTTCTTC
CDR3aa: CAFRGRAPQLEQFF

abundance: few
v_gene: TRBV11-1
d_gene: NA
j_gene: TRBJ2-4
CDR3nt: TGTGCCAGCAGCTTACGGGGAGCCAAAAACATTCAGTACTTC
CDR3aa: CASSLRGAKNIQYF

abundance: NA
v_gene: TRBV7-9
d_gene: NA
j_gene: TRBJ2-1
CDR3nt: TGTGCCAGCAGCTTAGGGTACCTAGGCTCCTACAATGAGCAGTTCTTC
CDR3aa: CASSLGYLGSYNEQFF

abundance: few
v_gene: TRBV3-1
d_gene: NA
j_gene: TRBJ1-4
CDR3nt: TGTGCCAGCAGCGGTAAGGGTCGAGGGGCGATGGATTTT
CDR3aa: CASSGKGRGAMDF

abundance: NA
v_gene: TRBV5-6
d_gene: NA
j_gene: TRBJ1-2
CDR3nt: TGTGCCAGCAGCTTGAATATTCGGGATAACTATGGCTACACCTTC
CDR3aa: CASSLNIRDNYGYTF

abundance: few
v_gene: TRBV7-6
d_gene: TRBD2
j_gene: TRBJ2-3
CDR3nt: TGTGCCAGCAGCTTGTCGATTCTAGCGGGGTTAGATACGCAGTATTTT
CDR3aa: CASSLSILAGLDTQYF

abundance: many
v_gene: TRBV20-1
d_gene: NA
j_gene: TRBJ2-2
CDR3nt: TGCAGTGCTAGAGATACAGGGCCCGGGGAGCTGTTTTTT
CDR3aa: CSARDTGPGELFF

abundance: NA
v_gene: TRBV5-1
d_gene: NA
j_gene: TRBJ1-2
CDR3nt: TGCGCCAGCAGCTTGGACGACAGGCGTCTTTATGGCTACACCTTC
CDR3aa: CASSLDDRRLYGYTF